One and the same sample provided the 23 T cell receptor beta chains below, sequenced in a study of blood T cell repertoires in COVID-19. Produced via immunoSEQ multiplex PCR; TCRdb's table is partial and in-frame only. Of approximately 200,000 clones listed, roughly 85% were seen once; the top ten hold roughly 20%. The sequencing input was PBMCs or T cells enriched from blood (not recorded which). The receptors derive from a man aged 40-55 years who had recovered from COVID-19.

This clone was counted only a few times. This chain links TRBV25-1 with TRBJ1-2; D call uncertain. The CDR3 has 11 amino acids. Germline loops: CDR1 MGHDK, CDR2 SYGVNS. The germline V and J ends were trimmed by 4 bases and 6 bases, with 6 bases remaining between them. CDR3 in amino acids: CASSAGDGYTF. The CDR3 bases are TGTGCCAGCAGTGCGGGAGATGGCTACACCTTC.

This clone was found a few times. This chain joins TRBV2 and TRBJ2-3, with D hard to call. Germline assignment: CDR1 SNHLY and CDR2 FYNNEI. Trimming shortened V by 1 base and J by 6 bases, and 8 bases separated the two germline ends. CDR3 length: 13 residues. The CDR3 DNA reads as TGTGCCAGCAGTGAAGGACACCTGGATACGCAGTATTTT. Translation: CASSEGHLDTQYF.

This chain uses TRBV18 with TRBJ1-2; TRBD1 agrees at 7 bases. CDR1 and CDR2 (germline): KGHSH, LQKENI. With V trimmed by 6 bases and J by 1 base, 8 bases remained unmatched. The CDR3 length is 15 residues. The CDR3 here is CASSYGTADNYGYTF. The CDR3 DNA follows: TGTGCCAGCTCGTACGGGACAGCGGATAACTATGGCTACACCTTC.

This chain joins TRBV15 and TRBJ2-2; D unresolved. Germline V gene lookup returns CDR1 LNHNV and CDR2 YYDKDF (reference sequence). CDR3 size: 15 residues. Trimming stripped 2 bases from V and 3 bases from J, with 10 bases between. CDR3 in DNA: TGTGCCACCAGCAGACCCGACTCTTACACCGGGGAGCTGTTTTTT. Its translation: CATSRPDSYTGELFF. The whole variable domain, remainder taken from reference TRBV15 and TRBJ2-2, is DAMVIQNPRYQVTQFGKPVTLSCSQTLNHNVMYWYQQKSSQAPKLLFHYYDKDFNNEADTPDNFQSRRPNTSFCFLDIRSPGLGDTAMYLCATSRPDSYTGELFFGEGSRLTVL.

This clone was detected only once. V gene TRBV4-3 combines with J gene TRBJ2-3; 7 nucleotides agree with TRBD2. CDR3 length: 15 residues. V lost 1 base, J lost 1 base, and 2 bases stayed unmatched. The germline CDR1 and CDR2 sequences are LGHNA and YSLEER. The CDR3: CASSQGGSGTDTQYF. In nucleotides, the CDR3 is TGCGCCAGCAGCCAAGGCGGGAGCGGCACAGATACGCAGTATTTT.

J is TRBJ2-1 and V is TRBV5-1; 7 nucleotides agree with TRBD2. The J segment lost 10 bases and the V segment lost 1 base, leaving 8 bases of the junction unmatched. Germline V CDR1 and CDR2: SGHRS, YFSETQ. There are 14 residues in the CDR3. Written as DNA, the CDR3 is TGCGCCAGCAGCTTGTCCGGGACTACAAGCGAGCAGTTCTTC. It encodes CASSLSGTTSEQFF. Combining the CDR3 with reference TRBV5-1 and TRBJ2-1 gives the whole variable domain KAGVTQTPRYLIKTRGQQVTLSCSPISGHRSVSWYQQTPGQGLQFLFEYFSETQRNKGNFPGRFSGRQFSNSRSEMNVSTLELGDSALYLCASSLSGTTSEQFFGPGTRLTVL.

The chain has TRBV30 and TRBJ1-2, with D possibly matching TRBD1 (5 bases). The CDR3 is 11 amino acids. Germline values: CDR1 GTSNPN, CDR2 SVGIG (reference sequence). V was trimmed by 4 bases and J by 7 bases, leaving 10 bases between them. The CDR3 DNA reads TGTGCCTGGACCCACGGGGGTGGCTACACCTTC. This gives the protein CAWTHGGGYTF.

This clone was found once. The chain is built from TRBV30 and TRBJ2-1, with D hard to call. V was pared by 1 base and J by 11 bases, with 18 bases between. The length of the CDR3 is 14 residues. Germline V CDR1 and CDR2: GTSNPN, SVGIG (reference sequence). CDR3 sequence (DNA): TGTGCCTGGAGTGCCGCCGACTTGCTGCTAAAGCAGTTCTTC. This encodes CAWSAADLLLKQFF.

This clone was seen only once. This chain connects TRBV24-1 to TRBJ2-2; the match to TRBD2 covers 12 bases. V lost 3 bases and J lost 8; bases outside the gene matches: 12. CDR3 size: 18 residues. The germline gives CDR1 KGHDR, CDR2 SFDVKD. As DNA, the CDR3 is TGTGCCACCAGTGATCCCGGACTAGCGGGATCCCCGGGAGGGGAGCTGTTTTTT. Its translation: CATSDPGLAGSPGGELFF.

The chain is built from TRBV4-1 and TRBJ1-1; D is unresolved. Germline CDR1 MGHRA, CDR2 YSYEKL. The CDR3 runs 15 residues. Trimming pared 1 base from V and 5 bases from J, leaving 14 bases between. The CDR3 DNA sequence: TGCGCCAGCAGCCAAGCCGGAGCCGCGGGTACTGAAGCTTTCTTT. Translated, it gives CASSQAGAAGTEAFF.

The CDR3 DNA reads TGCGCCAGCAGCCAAGTGGCCGATGAGCAGTTCTTC. It yields the protein CASSQVADEQFF. The chain combines TRBV4-3 with TRBJ2-1; D is uncertain. The germline gives CDR1 LGHNA, CDR2 YSLEER. The CDR3 has 12 amino acids. The V end lost 1 base, the J end lost 8 bases, and 6 bases lay between the germline ends.

This clone was observed a single time. This rearrangement joins TRBV5-1 to TRBJ2-7; 7 nucleotides line up with TRBD1. Germline CDR1 SGHRS, CDR2 YFSETQ. This CDR3 has 15 residues. V trimming: 4 bases; J trimming: 1 base; junction bases outside the gene matches: 8. The CDR3 nucleotides read TGCGCCAGCAGCCTTCAACCAGGGGGTTCCTACGAGCAGTACTTC. This translates into CASSLQPGGSYEQYF.

The table lists this clone with a count of one. This chain uses TRBV5-4 with TRBJ2-5; D may be TRBD1 (6 bases). CDR1 is SGHNT, CDR2 YYREEE, per germline (reference sequence). Between the trimmed V and J ends, which lost 4 bases and 4 bases, there was a span of 17 bases. The CDR3 loop spans 15 amino acids. CDR3 bases: TGTGCCAGCAGCGCGCCTGAGGGGGTCCGAGAGACCCAGTACTTC. Protein: CASSAPEGVRETQYF.

The chain couples TRBV5-1 to TRBJ2-7, with a tentative D call TRBD2 (5 bases). CDR1 is SGHRS, CDR2 YFSETQ, per germline. CDR3 length: 14 residues. V was clipped by 3 bases and J by 0 bases, with 10 bases between them. The CDR3 bases are TGCGCCAGCAGCTCGAAGAGGGACTCCTACGAGCAGTACTTC. Its protein is CASSSKRDSYEQYF.

The genes are TRBV4-2 and TRBJ1-5; D call uncertain. Germline V CDR1 and CDR2: LGHNA, YNFKEQ. CDR3 length: 16 residues. The V end lost 0 bases, the J end lost 4 bases, and 13 bases lay between the germline ends. The CDR3 DNA reads TGTGCCAGCAGCCAAGAATGGACTAAGGGAAATCAGCCCCAGCATTTT. This encodes CASSQEWTKGNQPQHF.

The chain has TRBV7-2 and TRBJ2-3; 8 nucleotides agree with TRBD1. The CDR3 has 19 residues. The germline CDR1 and CDR2 sequences are SGHTA and FQGNSA. V dropped 4 bases and J dropped 4; count of bases not matched to a gene: 19. CDR3 sequence: CASSSPQMWRTGIPDTQYF. CDR3 DNA: TGTGCCAGCAGCTCCCCCCAAATGTGGCGGACAGGGATACCAGATACGCAGTATTTT.

V usage is TRBV7-8 and J usage is TRBJ1-3, with D maybe TRBD1 (5 bases). The CDR3 totals 13 residues. Trimming removed 6 bases at V and 5 bases at J, with 11 bases between. Germline-derived CDR1 and CDR2 are SGHVS and FQNEAQ. CDR3 protein: CASSSYRRNTIYF. The CDR3 DNA reads TGTGCCAGCAGTTCCTACAGGAGAAACACCATATATTTT.

This chain uses TRBV15 with TRBJ1-1; 8 bases match TRBD1. The germline gives CDR1 LNHNV, CDR2 YYDKDF (reference sequence). The CDR3 spans 16 residues. The trim removed 1 base at V and 0 bases at J, leaving 4 bases unmatched. The CDR3 sequence: CATSRAGQGMNTEAFF. CDR3 coding DNA: TGTGCCACCAGCAGAGCCGGACAGGGCATGAACACTGAAGCTTTCTTT.

DNA for the CDR3: TGCGCCAGCAGCACGGGACTAGCGGGAGGGCTGGCAGATACGCAGTATTTT. This codes for CASSTGLAGGLADTQYF. This rearrangement joins TRBV5-1 to TRBJ2-3; 16 nucleotides line up with TRBD2. CDR3 length: 17 amino acids. V lost 4 bases, J lost 4 bases, and 6 bases stayed unmatched. Germline values: CDR1 SGHRS, CDR2 YFSETQ.

The gene calls are TRBV7-2 and TRBJ2-7, with D perhaps TRBD1 (5 bases). Germline-derived CDR1 and CDR2 are SGHTA and FQGNSA. CDR3 length: 15 residues. V was trimmed by 2 bases and J by 6 bases, leaving 17 bases between them. The CDR3 region is CASSLHAGWVSEQYF. The CDR3 bases are TGTGCCAGCAGCTTACATGCAGGGTGGGTCAGCGAGCAGTACTTC.

V gene TRBV7-9 combines with J gene TRBJ1-2; 7 bases are shared with TRBD1. J was trimmed by 4 bases and V by 5 bases; bases with no gene match: 4. The CDR3 loop spans 13 amino acids. Germline V gives CDR1 SEHNR, CDR2 FQNEAQ (reference sequence). The chain's CDR3 is CASSRDSFYGYTF. The CDR3, as DNA: TGTGCCAGCAGCCGGGACAGCTTCTATGGCTACACCTTC.

The V gene is TRBV11-3, the J gene TRBJ2-1; TRBD2 matches 11 bases. Germline CDR1 is SGHNT and CDR2 is YENEEA. Trimming cost V 3 bases and J 5 bases; bases outside gene matches: 3. The CDR3 runs to 15 residues. As DNA, the CDR3 is TGTGCCAGCAGCTTCCGACTAGCGGGAAACAATGAGCAGTTCTTC. It specifies CASSFRLAGNNEQFF.

The chain recombines TRBV23-1 with TRBJ1-6, with 7 bases identical to TRBD1. TRBV23-1 is an ORF; its function is uncertain. CDR3 length equals 16 residues. J gave up 13 bases and V 6 bases, and 18 bases lay outside the gene matches. The CDR3 loop is CASRICKQGPIVPLHF. CDR3 nucleotide sequence: TGCGCCAGCAGAATCTGCAAACAGGGGCCAATAGTGCCCCTCCACTTT.